The rows below give T cell receptor beta chains drawn from one sample of a study of PD-L1 blockade in urothelial cancer. The data were produced by immunoSEQ multiplex PCR, yet TCRdb's version contains in-frame clones alone and is incomplete. The sample consists of about 49,000 clones, less than 85% of them appearing once. The starting material was PBMCs, obtained around atezolizumab (anti-PD-L1) treatment. These receptors were taken from a man between 65 and 80 years old with urothelial cancer. CDR3s include the opening cysteine and the closing phenylalanine or tryptophan. D genes are given only for firm matches. Expanded clones are given a class, and other clones once, few, many or no size at all.

V: TRBV5-1
J: TRBJ2-3
size: once
D: TRBD2
DNA: TGCGCCAGCAGCTTGGCCCGCGTAGCTAGCGGGAGTGGCGATACGCAGTATTTT
CDR3: CASSLARVASGSGDTQYF

V: TRBV11-1
J: TRBJ1-1
size: .
D: .
DNA: TGTGCCAGCAGCTTCCAAGAGGGATCGAACACTGAAGCTTTCTTT
CDR3: CASSFQEGSNTEAFF

V: TRBV19
J: TRBJ1-2
size: .
D: .
DNA: TGTGCCAGTAGTATGATCCAGGCTAACTATGGCTACACCTTC
CDR3: CASSMIQANYGYTF

V: TRBV30
J: TRBJ2-7
size: .
D: .
DNA: TGTGCCTGGAGTGTACGATCGGGGGACGAGCAGTACTTC
CDR3: CAWSVRSGDEQYF

V: TRBV10-3
J: TRBJ2-3
size: .
D: .
DNA: TGTGCCATCAGTCCCGGGGGACCTGGAGCAGATACGCAGTATTTT
CDR3: CAISPGGPGADTQYF

V: TRBV27
J: TRBJ2-7
size: .
D: .
DNA: TGTGCCAGCAGCCCTCATCGGGAATCGGGGCAGTACTTC
CDR3: CASSPHRESGQYF

V: TRBV18
J: TRBJ2-2
size: .
D: .
DNA: TGTGCCAGCTCATTCGGGGGAGCGAACACCGGGGAGCTGTTTTTT
CDR3: CASSFGGANTGELFF

V: TRBV30
J: TRBJ1-2
size: .
D: .
DNA: TGTGCCTGCGCGACAGCTAACTATGGCTACACCTTC
CDR3: CACATANYGYTF

V: TRBV7-7
J: TRBJ2-2
size: .
D: .
DNA: TGTGCTAGCAGCTTAGGCGGCCTGAACACCGGGGAGCTGTTTTTT
CDR3: CASSLGGLNTGELFF

V: TRBV19
J: TRBJ2-2
size: few
D: TRBD1
DNA: TGTGCCAGTACACCTCAGACAGGGGCGAGCGGGGAGCTGTTTTTT
CDR3: CASTPQTGASGELFF

V: TRBV6-1
J: TRBJ2-7
size: few
D: TRBD1
DNA: TGTGCCAGCAGCCTCGATGACAGGGGATTTTACGAGCAGTACTTC
CDR3: CASSLDDRGFYEQYF

V: TRBV7-2
J: TRBJ2-2
size: .
D: TRBD2
DNA: TGTGCCAGCAGCCGAGGAAGCGGGAGGGCCACCGGGGAGCTGTTTTTT
CDR3: CASSRGSGRATGELFF

V: TRBV28
J: TRBJ2-7
size: few
D: TRBD2
DNA: TGTGCCAGCAGTACCGGGAGGAGGCCGTCCTACGAGCAGTACTTC
CDR3: CASSTGRRPSYEQYF

V: TRBV2
J: TRBJ1-2
size: .
D: TRBD1
DNA: TGTGCCAGCAGTTCTTACAACAGGGGAAGCTATGGCTACACCTTC
CDR3: CASSSYNRGSYGYTF

V: TRBV7-9
J: TRBJ1-1
size: .
D: TRBD1
DNA: TGTGCCAGCAGGCCCCGGCCAGGGGGAGGCACTGAAGCTTTCTTT
CDR3: CASRPRPGGGTEAFF

V: TRBV6-1
J: TRBJ2-3
size: .
D: .
DNA: TGTGCCAGCAGTGCACTCGGGGAAGATACGCAGTATTTT
CDR3: CASSALGEDTQYF

V: TRBV28
J: TRBJ1-4
size: once
D: TRBD1
DNA: TGTGCCAGCAGTGCGGGACAGGCCTTTAATGAAAAACTGTTTTTT
CDR3: CASSAGQAFNEKLFF

V: TRBV28
J: TRBJ2-2
size: .
D: .
DNA: TGTGCCAGCAGTTTATGGGGGAGCGGGTCGACCCGCGACACCGGGGAGCTGTTTTTT
CDR3: CASSLWGSGSTRDTGELFF

V: TRBV5-4
J: TRBJ1-2
size: .
D: .
DNA: TGTGCCAGCAGCTTGGGTTTGGCAGGGGCTAACTATGGCTACACCTTC
CDR3: CASSLGLAGANYGYTF

V: TRBV21-1
J: TRBJ1-4
size: .
D: .
DNA: TGTGCCAGCAGCCTCCGGGACAGGGACGAAAAACTGTTTTTT
CDR3: CASSLRDRDEKLFF

V: TRBV10-2
J: TRBJ1-2
size: .
D: .
DNA: TGCGCCAGCAGTGAGGGTCGGAGAACTAACTATGGCTGCACCTTC
CDR3: CASSEGRRTNYGCTF

V: TRBV5-1
J: TRBJ2-7
size: medium-sized
D: .
DNA: TGCGCCAGCAGCCCAGGTAGCGTCTACGGCGAGCAGTACTTC
CDR3: CASSPGSVYGEQYF

V: TRBV11-2
J: TRBJ2-3
size: few
D: TRBD2
DNA: TGTGCCAGCAGCCCTCTAGCGGGAGGGACAGATACGCAGTATTTT
CDR3: CASSPLAGGTDTQYF

V: TRBV10-3
J: TRBJ2-3
size: .
D: TRBD2
DNA: TGTGCCATCACCGCCGGGACTAGCGGGAACCCAGATACGCAGTATTTT
CDR3: CAITAGTSGNPDTQYF

V: TRBV2
J: TRBJ2-2
size: .
D: .
DNA: TGTGCCAGCAGCCATAAACAGGGGAACACCGGGGAGCTGTTTTTT
CDR3: CASSHKQGNTGELFF

V: TRBV29-1
J: TRBJ2-7
size: .
D: .
DNA: TGCAGCGTTGAATTATTCGGCGGCAGCTCCTACGAGCAGTACTTC
CDR3: CSVELFGGSSYEQYF

V: TRBV7-9
J: TRBJ2-1
size: .
D: .
DNA: TGTGCCAGCGACTCCCTTAGGAATGAGCAGTTCTTC
CDR3: CASDSLRNEQFF

V: TRBV9
J: TRBJ2-3
size: .
D: .
DNA: TGTGCCAGCAGCGTAGGGCGGAATCCCACAGATACGCAGTATTTT
CDR3: CASSVGRNPTDTQYF

V: TRBV6-6
J: TRBJ1-1
size: few
D: TRBD1
DNA: TGTGCCAGCAGTTACAGGACAGGGGTTACGAACACTGAAGCTTTCTTT
CDR3: CASSYRTGVTNTEAFF

V: TRBV28
J: TRBJ2-7
size: .
D: .
DNA: TGTGCCAGCACAAACCTCGGGTATAGTCACGAGCAGTACTTC
CDR3: CASTNLGYSHEQYF

V: TRBV18
J: TRBJ1-5
size: .
D: .
DNA: TGTGCCAGCTCACCAGCACAGGGTAGGAATCAGCCCCAGCATTTT
CDR3: CASSPAQGRNQPQHF

V: TRBV28
J: TRBJ2-1
size: .
D: TRBD2
DNA: TGTGCCAGCAGTTTAGATGGGAGCGGGAGGGCCAATGAGCAGTTCTTC
CDR3: CASSLDGSGRANEQFF

V: TRBV5-8
J: TRBJ2-6
size: .
D: TRBD1
DNA: TGTGCCAGCAGCGACAGGGCTGGGGCCAACGTCCTGACTTTC
CDR3: CASSDRAGANVLTF

V: TRBV4-1
J: TRBJ1-2
size: .
D: TRBD1
DNA: TGCGCCAGCAGCCAAGAGGGGATAACGGACAGGGGCGAGGAGGGCTACACCTTC
CDR3: CASSQEGITDRGEEGYTF

V: TRBV6-5
J: TRBJ2-1
size: few
D: TRBD2
DNA: TGTGCCAGCAGTCCACTAGCGGGAAGGTACAATGAGCAGTTCTTC
CDR3: CASSPLAGRYNEQFF

V: TRBV2
J: TRBJ1-1
size: few
D: .
DNA: TGTGCCAGCAGTGTTGGGGGGACGAACACTGAAGCTTTCTTT
CDR3: CASSVGGTNTEAFF

V: TRBV6-5
J: TRBJ2-1
size: once
D: TRBD1
DNA: TGTGCCAGCAGGATGGACAGGGGGCAGTCAAGTGAGCAGTTCTTC
CDR3: CASRMDRGQSSEQFF

V: TRBV4-1
J: TRBJ1-4
size: .
D: .
DNA: TGCGCCAGCAGCCAAGAGCGGGGAGCAACTAATGAAAAACTGTTTTTT
CDR3: CASSQERGATNEKLFF

V: TRBV27
J: TRBJ1-5
size: .
D: .
DNA: TGTGCCAGCAGTTCCGGTAATCAGCCCCAGCATTTT
CDR3: CASSSGNQPQHF

V: TRBV25-1
J: TRBJ2-3
size: .
D: TRBD1
DNA: TGTGCCAGCAGTGAGCCGACAGGGTTGACAGATACGCAGTATTTT
CDR3: CASSEPTGLTDTQYF

V: TRBV30
J: TRBJ1-4
size: .
D: TRBD1
DNA: TGTGCCCAGCGACAGGGAGAGAGGATCTCAACTAATGAAAAACTGTTTTTT
CDR3: CAQRQGERISTNEKLFF

V: TRBV9
J: TRBJ1-4
size: once
D: TRBD1
DNA: TGTGCCAGCAGCGGGGGACAGACAACTAATGAAAAACTGTTTTTT
CDR3: CASSGGQTTNEKLFF

V: TRBV15
J: TRBJ2-2
size: few
D: TRBD1
DNA: TGTGCCACCAGCAGAGAGGGGACAGGGGGTAACACCGGGGAGCTGTTTTTT
CDR3: CATSREGTGGNTGELFF

V: TRBV10-3
J: TRBJ2-2
size: .
D: TRBD1
DNA: TGTGCCATCAATGCAGGGGGCCCTACGAACACCGGGGAGCTGTTTTTT
CDR3: CAINAGGPTNTGELFF